These T cell receptor beta chains were read from a single sample in a study of CD8 T cells in ankylosing spondylitis. TCRdb itself ran the 5' RACE reads through MiXCR, one entry per CDR3 protein. Among about 800,000 distinct CDR3 sequences listed, 10% to 15% were seen once. The sequencing input was blood, either unsorted or a sorted T cell fraction (not recorded which). The receptor set was obtained from a male donor with ankylosing spondylitis. Each CDR3 is given with its conserved first and last residue. The D gene is left open where the match is weak. The size field is filled for only some rows; it gives once, few, many or a size class.

clone_size j_call v_call d_call cdr3_nt cdr3_aa
many TRBJ2-7 TRBV20-1 - TGCAGTGCCAAAACGGGACATTACGACGAGCAGTACTTC CSAKTGHYDEQYF
few TRBJ1-4 TRBV4-1 TRBD1 TGCGCCAGCGCCAGACAGGGTCGTGAAAAACTGTTTTTT CASARQGREKLFF
few TRBJ2-1 TRBV7-3 - TGTGCCAGCAGCTTAAGTGCGCAGGGAGCTGAGCAGTTCTTC CASSLSAQGAEQFF
- TRBJ2-3 TRBV6-2/TRBV6-3 TRBD2 TGTGCCAGCAGCCAGATCTGGCGGGAGGTAGGAGATACGCAGTATTTT CASSQIWREVGDTQYF
many TRBJ1-2 TRBV20-1 TRBD1 TGCAGTGCTCCTGCCTGGACAGGGGAAGGCTACACCTTC CSAPAWTGEGYTF
few TRBJ2-5 TRBV5-1 - TGCGCCAGCAGCTTTCTTCTCGGAGGGCTAGGAGAGACCCAGTACTTC CASSFLLGGLGETQYF
few TRBJ1-2 TRBV12-3/TRBV12-4 - TGTGCCAGCAGTTTATGGGGCAGTAGCTATGGCTACACCTTC CASSLWGSSYGYTF
few TRBJ1-4 TRBV7-2 - TGTGCCAGCAGCCCCTGGACTGAGGAAAAACTGTTTTTT CASSPWTEEKLFF
few TRBJ2-3 TRBV4-3 - TGCGCCAGCAGACTTAACCAGGGCTTCTCTAGCACAGATACGCAGTATTTT CASRLNQGFSSTDTQYF
few TRBJ2-7 TRBV6-5 - TGTGCCAGCAGTTACACTGCCGCCTTTTCCTACGAGCAGTACTTC CASSYTAAFSYEQYF
many TRBJ1-2 TRBV29-1 - TGCAGCGTTGTCAGTCAGGCGTATGGCTACACCTTC CSVVSQAYGYTF
once TRBJ2-6 TRBV9 - TGTGCCAGCAGCGTAGGAGGTGGGGCACCCTCTGGGGCCAACGTCCTGACTTTC CASSVGGGAPSGANVLTF
few TRBJ1-1 TRBV6-2/TRBV6-3 - TGTGCCAGCAGTCCCCGGACGGCGAACGCTGAAGCTTTCTTT CASSPRTANAEAFF
- TRBJ2-7 TRBV30 - TGTGCCGCGACCCCTCTCTACTGGACAGCCTCCGGGGAGCAGTACTTC CAATPLYWTASGEQYF
- TRBJ2-7 TRBV6-2/TRBV6-3 - TGTGCCAGCAGGAACAGGGCTAGCTCCTACGAGCAGTACTTC CASRNRASSYEQYF
few TRBJ2-3 TRBV20-1 TRBD2 TGCAGTGCTAGATCCCCCTGGAGTAGCGGGGTTAGCACAGATACGCAGTATTTT CSARSPWSSGVSTDTQYF
- TRBJ1-5 TRBV20-1 - TGCAGTGCTAGACGCGGGACCCTCGATCAGCCCCAGCATTTT CSARRGTLDQPQHF
- TRBJ1-2 TRBV3-1 TRBD1 TGTGCCAGCAGCCGGGGAAGTACAGGGGGAATGTATGGCTACACCTTC CASSRGSTGGMYGYTF
- TRBJ2-1 TRBV20-1 - TGCAGTGCTAGGAGTAATAGGGGGGATGAGCAGTTCTTC CSARSNRGDEQFF
- TRBJ1-2 TRBV11-2 - TGTGCCAGCAGCCTGATGGGAATTTATAACTATGGCTACACCTTC CASSLMGIYNYGYTF
few TRBJ1-4 TRBV4-1 - TGCGCCAGCAGCCAAGGGGAAGCAGAAACTAATGAAAAACTGTTTTTT CASSQGEAETNEKLFF
many TRBJ2-4 TRBV6-1 TRBD1 TGTGCCAGCAGTCCCGGGACAGCCTCAAACATTCAGTACTTC CASSPGTASNIQYF
many TRBJ2-7 TRBV7-9 - TGTGCCAGCAGCCCCTGGGGGTACGAGCAGTACTTC CASSPWGYEQYF
few TRBJ2-1 TRBV12-3/TRBV12-4 TRBD2 TGTGCCAGCAGTGGGGGACTAGGTGATGAGCAGTTCTTC CASSGGLGDEQFF
- TRBJ1-5 TRBV12-3/TRBV12-4 - TGTGCCAGCAGTTTCGGCAGGGAGGGTAGCAATCAGCCCCAGCATTTT CASSFGREGSNQPQHF
few TRBJ2-3 TRBV18 - TGTGCCAGCTCACCGCTACCGGGACGGACAGATACGCAGTATTTT CASSPLPGRTDTQYF
few TRBJ2-7 TRBV7-2 - TGTGCCAGCAGCTTGAGGTCCGAGCAGTACTTC CASSLRSEQYF
few TRBJ2-3 TRBV12-3/TRBV12-4 - TGTGCCAGCAGTTCTACAGGGTATCGCACAGATACGCAGTATTTT CASSSTGYRTDTQYF
few TRBJ1-2 TRBV20-1 - TGCAGTGCTAGCTACGGTATTTATGGCTACACCTTC CSASYGIYGYTF
few TRBJ2-5 TRBV5-4 TRBD2 TGTGCCAGCAGGACCAGCGGGAGCGGGGCCCAAGAGACCCAGTACTTC CASRTSGSGAQETQYF
- TRBJ1-1 TRBV7-2 - TGTGCCAGCAGCCCCCGGGCGAGGGCGCTTAGGTCCTTCTTT CASSPRARALRSFF
- TRBJ2-3 TRBV7-2 - TGTGCCAGCAGCGGACTTTATTCTAGCACAGATACGCAGTATTTT CASSGLYSSTDTQYF
- TRBJ2-5 TRBV11-2 - TGTGCCAGCAGCTGGGTAGGGACCCAGTACTTC CASSWVGTQYF
few TRBJ2-7 TRBV6-1 - TGTGCCACAGGAAAGCAGGGGGGGTCCTACGAGCAGTACTTC CATGKQGGSYEQYF
few TRBJ2-3 TRBV5-1 - TGCGCCAGCAGCTTGGGGGTTGGTTACAGCGAAGATACGCAGTATTTT CASSLGVGYSEDTQYF
many TRBJ2-5 TRBV7-9 - TGTGCCAGCAGCTTATCACCCCCGGGGGTTCCAGAGACCCAGTACTTC CASSLSPPGVPETQYF
many TRBJ2-2 TRBV5-1 - TGCGCCAGCAGCTTGTTGGGGGGCGAGGAGCTGTTTTTT CASSLLGGEELFF
many TRBJ2-1 TRBV7-9 TRBD2 TGTGCCAGCAGCTTATGGCTGGCGGGAGCCCACAATGAGCAGTTCTTC CASSLWLAGAHNEQFF
- TRBJ2-7 TRBV11-2 - TGTGCCAGCAGACAAGTGGGCAACTACGAGCAGTACTTC CASRQVGNYEQYF
few TRBJ2-7 TRBV15 - TGTGCCACCAGCAGTGATCCCGGGGGGCGATACGAGCAGTACTTC CATSSDPGGRYEQYF
- TRBJ2-1 TRBV20-1 TRBD2 TGCAGTGCTAGTGGAGCGGGAGCCTACAATGAGCAGTTCTTC CSASGAGAYNEQFF